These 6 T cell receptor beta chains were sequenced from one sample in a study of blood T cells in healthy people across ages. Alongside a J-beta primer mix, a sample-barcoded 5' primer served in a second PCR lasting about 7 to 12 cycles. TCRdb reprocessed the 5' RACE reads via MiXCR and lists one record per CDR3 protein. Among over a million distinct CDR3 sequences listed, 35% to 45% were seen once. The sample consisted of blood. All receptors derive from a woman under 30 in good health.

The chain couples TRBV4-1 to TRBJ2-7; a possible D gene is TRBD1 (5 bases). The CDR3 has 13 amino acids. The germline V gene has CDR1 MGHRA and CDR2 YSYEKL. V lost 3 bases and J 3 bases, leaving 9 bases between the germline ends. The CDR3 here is CASSHPDSYEQYF. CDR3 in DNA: TGCGCCAGCAGCCACCCCGACAGCTACGAGCAGTACTTC.

CDR3 loop: CASSVQGAPEAFF. CDR3 nucleotides: TGCGCCAGCAGCGTCCAGGGGGCCCCTGAAGCTTTCTTT. V gene TRBV5-1 combines with J gene TRBJ1-1; TRBD1 agrees at 8 bases. Per germline, CDR1 SGHRS and CDR2 YFSETQ. Trimming removed 4 bases from V and 6 bases from J; junction bases left unmatched: 5. This CDR3 is built from 13 residues.

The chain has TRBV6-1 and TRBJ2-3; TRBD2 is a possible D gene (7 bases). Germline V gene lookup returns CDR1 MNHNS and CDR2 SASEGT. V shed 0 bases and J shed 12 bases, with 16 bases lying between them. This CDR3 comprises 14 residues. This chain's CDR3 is CASSEARGRGSQYF. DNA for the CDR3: TGTGCCAGCAGTGAAGCGCGGGGGCGGGGGAGCCAGTATTTT.

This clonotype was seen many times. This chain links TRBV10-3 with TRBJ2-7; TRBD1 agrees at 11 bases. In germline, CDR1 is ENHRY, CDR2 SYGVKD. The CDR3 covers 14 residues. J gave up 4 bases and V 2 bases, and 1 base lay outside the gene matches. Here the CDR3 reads CAISEGTGGYEQYF. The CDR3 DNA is TGTGCCATCAGTGAGGGGACAGGGGGGTACGAGCAGTACTTC.

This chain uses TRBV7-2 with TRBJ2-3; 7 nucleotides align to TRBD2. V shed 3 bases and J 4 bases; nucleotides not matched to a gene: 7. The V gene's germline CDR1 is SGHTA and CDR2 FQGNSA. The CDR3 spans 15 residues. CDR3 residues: CASSFASGAADTQYF. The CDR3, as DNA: TGTGCCAGCAGCTTTGCAAGCGGGGCGGCAGATACGCAGTATTTT.

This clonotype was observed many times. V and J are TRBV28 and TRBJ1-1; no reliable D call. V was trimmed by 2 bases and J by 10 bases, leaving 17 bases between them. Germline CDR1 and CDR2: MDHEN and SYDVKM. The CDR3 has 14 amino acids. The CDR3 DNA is TGTGCCAGCAGTTTAGGCGCGAGGGCCTGGGGAGCTTTCTTT. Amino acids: CASSLGARAWGAFF.